A single sample gave rise to the 29 T cell receptor beta chains below, sequenced in a study of blood T cell repertoires in COVID-19. TCRdb's table, derived via immunoSEQ multiplex PCR, lists solely in-frame clones and lacks some. The sample contains around 290,000 clones, around 89% of which appear only once. The specimen was peripheral blood. These receptors were collected from a middle-aged man with acute or convalescent COVID-19.

DNA of the CDR3: TGTGCCAGCAGCTCGTTACAGAACACTGAAGCTTTCTTT. Protein: CASSSLQNTEAFF. The chain uses TRBV7-9 and TRBJ1-1; D call uncertain. V lost 4 bases and J lost 1, with 7 bases in between. The V gene's germline CDR1 is SEHNR and CDR2 FQNEAQ (reference sequence). This CDR3 is built from 13 residues.

V and J are TRBV3-1 (or the pseudogene TRBV3-2) and TRBJ1-1, with a tentative D call TRBD1 (5 bases). CDR3 size: 15 residues. The V gene's germline CDR1 is LGHDT and CDR2 YNNKEL (reference sequence). The germline V and J ends were trimmed by 1 base and 6 bases, with 15 bases remaining between them. CDR3 sequence (DNA): TGTGCCAGCAGCCAAGGGGGCAGGGTTTACGCTGAAGCTTTCTTT. Translation: CASSQGGRVYAEAFF.

V gene TRBV7-2 combines with J gene TRBJ2-1, with D possibly matching TRBD2 (5 bases). V gave up 5 bases and J gave up 0 bases, with 14 bases separating them. Germline V CDR1 and CDR2: SGHTA, FQGNSA. The CDR3 runs 16 residues. The CDR3 protein is CASSPRTGDSYNEQFF. Written as DNA, the CDR3 is TGTGCCAGCAGCCCTAGGACTGGAGACTCCTACAATGAGCAGTTCTTC.

V is TRBV5-8 and J is TRBJ2-1; 7 nucleotides agree with TRBD1. Germline V gene lookup returns CDR1 SGHTS and CDR2 YDEGEE. This CDR3 spans 14 amino acids. V dropped 4 bases and J dropped 2; count of bases not matched to a gene: 3. The CDR3 bases are TGTGCCAGCAGCATGGGACAGACCTACAATGAGCAGTTCTTC. Its translation is CASSMGQTYNEQFF.

The chain recombines TRBV2 with TRBJ1-2; possibly TRBD1 for D (5 bases). In germline, CDR1 is SNHLY, CDR2 FYNNEI. Trimming took off 6 bases at V and 8 bases at J, with 19 bases between the two ends. The CDR3 has 14 residues. CDR3 region: CASSQGPSLRGYTF. In nucleotides, the CDR3 is TGTGCCAGCAGCCAGGGCCCATCCTTGAGGGGCTACACCTTC.

This chain joins TRBV2 and TRBJ1-2, with 12 bases identical to TRBD1. The V gene's germline CDR1 is SNHLY and CDR2 FYNNEI. J gave up 8 bases and V 6 bases, and 13 bases lay outside the gene matches. CDR3 length: 16 amino acids. DNA for the CDR3: TGTGCCAGCAGGGGCCCGCAGGGACAGGGGGCGATCGGCTACACCTTC. Translating it yields CASRGPQGQGAIGYTF.

The chain carries TRBV2 and TRBJ2-1; D gene unclear. Trimming stripped 0 bases from V and 2 bases from J, with 11 bases between. CDR3 length: 16 residues. Germline CDR1 is SNHLY and CDR2 is FYNNEI. The CDR3 coding sequence is TGTGCCAGCAGTGAAGCGCTTCCGGTCCCCTACAATGAGCAGTTCTTC. It encodes CASSEALPVPYNEQFF.

About this clone: The sample contains more than one DNA sequence encoding this CDR3. V and J are TRBV11-2 and TRBJ1-3, with D perhaps matching TRBD1 (5 bases). V gave up 2 bases and J gave up 0 bases, with 8 bases separating them. Germline V CDR1 and CDR2: SGHAT, FQNNGV. The CDR3 runs 15 residues. The CDR3 sequence is CASSLRGGSGNTIYF. CDR3 nucleotide sequence: TGTGCCAGCAGCTTACGGGGGGGCTCTGGAAACACCATATATTTT. The entire variable domain, with the rest obtained from reference TRBV11-2 and TRBJ1-3, is as follows: EAGVAQSPRYKIIEKRQSVAFWCNPISGHATLYWYQQILGQGPKLLIQFQNNGVVDDSQLPKDRFSAERLKGVDSTLKIQPAKLEDSAVYLCASSLRGGSGNTIYFGEGSWLTVV.

DNA of the CDR3: TGTGCCTGGAGTGTAGGGACAGGGGTCTATGGCTACACCTTC. Translation gives CAWSVGTGVYGYTF. The V and J genes are TRBV30 and TRBJ1-2, with TRBD1 identical over 10 bases. Per germline, CDR1 GTSNPN and CDR2 SVGIG (reference sequence). Trimming removed 0 bases from V and 4 bases from J; junction bases left unmatched: 2. There are 14 residues in the CDR3.

The rearrangement links TRBV29-1 to TRBJ2-5; D possibly corresponds to TRBD2 (6 bases). The ends were cut back, 6 bases at V and 4 bases at J, with 15 bases in the middle. The CDR3 sequence is 13 residues long. CDR1 and CDR2 (germline): SQVTM, ANQGSEA. This chain's CDR3 is CSVSDLGGETQYF. In DNA, the CDR3 is TGCAGCGTCTCGGACCTCGGGGGAGAGACCCAGTACTTC.

The rearrangement uses TRBV24-1 and TRBJ2-7; 9 nucleotides align to TRBD1. The CDR3 covers 17 residues. From germline, CDR1 is KGHDR and CDR2 SFDVKD. V was clipped by 7 bases and J by 5 bases; unmatched bases: 17. The CDR3 loop reads CATSHPRPGTGIDEQYF. CDR3 in DNA: TGTGCCACCAGCCACCCCAGACCCGGGACAGGGATCGACGAGCAGTACTTC.

This chain uses TRBV24-1 with TRBJ1-3; 7 nucleotides align to TRBD1. Germline assignment: CDR1 KGHDR and CDR2 SFDVKD. This CDR3 has 17 residues. V shed 7 bases, J shed 6 bases, and the junction held 17 bases outside the gene matches. The CDR3 reads CATRAGKGQGDENTIYF. CDR3 nucleotides: TGTGCCACCAGGGCCGGGAAGGGGCAGGGGGACGAAAACACCATATATTTT.

The J gene is TRBJ1-3, the V gene TRBV3-1 (or the pseudogene TRBV3-2); D is undetermined. Germline V gene sequence: CDR1 LGHDT, CDR2 YNNKEL (reference sequence). Trimming stripped 2 bases from V and 5 bases from J, with 7 bases between. The CDR3 runs 13 residues. DNA for the CDR3: TGTGCCAGCAGCCAACCCAACAGAAACACCATATATTTT. This encodes CASSQPNRNTIYF.

The chain employs TRBV7-9 and TRBJ2-2; 11 nucleotides line up with TRBD2. The CDR3 has 18 residues. V shed 4 bases and J 7 bases; nucleotides not matched to a gene: 14. Per the germline V gene, CDR1 is SEHNR and CDR2 is FQNEAQ (reference sequence). The CDR3 is CASSSPGLAAFPFGELFF. DNA of the CDR3: TGTGCCAGCAGCTCCCCGGGACTAGCGGCCTTTCCCTTCGGGGAGCTGTTTTTT.

The chain recombines TRBV3-1 (or the pseudogene TRBV3-2) with TRBJ1-2, with D perhaps TRBD1 (6 bases). The CDR3 contains 16 residues. The V end lost 2 bases, the J end lost 8 bases, and 21 bases lay between the germline ends. CDR1 and CDR2 (germline): LGHDT, YNNKEL (reference sequence). The CDR3 loop reads CASSQTLIGGMWGYTF. CDR3 nucleotides: TGTGCCAGCAGCCAAACCTTAATAGGGGGTATGTGGGGCTACACCTTC.

This clone is a singleton in its sample. The chain couples TRBV10-3 to TRBJ1-1; no clear D. The V gene's germline CDR1 is ENHRY and CDR2 SYGVKD. The CDR3 has 14 amino acids. The V gene lost 7 bases and the J gene lost 0 bases, with 12 bases spanning the gap. DNA of the CDR3: TGTGCCATCACCCCAGGAGGAATGAACACTGAAGCTTTCTTT. Amino acid sequence: CAITPGGMNTEAFF.

The J gene is TRBJ2-1, the V gene TRBV30; 7 positions match TRBD2. J lost 0 bases, V lost 5 bases, and 4 bases had no gene match. The CDR3 sequence is 14 residues long. The germline V gene has CDR1 GTSNPN and CDR2 SVGIG (reference sequence). As DNA, the CDR3 is TGTGCCTGGGGGCGGACTAGCTCCTACAATGAGCAGTTCTTC. Translation: CAWGRTSSYNEQFF.

CDR3 in amino acids: CASSLWSRPGIEAFF. The CDR3 coding sequence is TGTGCCAGCAGCCTTTGGTCACGTCCAGGGATTGAAGCTTTCTTT. V gene TRBV14 combines with J gene TRBJ1-1; maybe TRBD1 (5 bases). Germline CDR1 SGHDN, CDR2 FVKESK. This CDR3 is 15 amino acids long. Deletions cut 4 bases from V and 7 bases from J, with 19 bases between. The full variable domain, its missing parts supplied by reference TRBV14 and TRBJ1-1, is EAGVTQFPSHSVIEKGQTVTLRCDPISGHDNLYWYRRVMGKEIKFLLHFVKESKQDESGMPNNRFLAERTGGTYSTLKVQPAELEDSGVYFCASSLWSRPGIEAFFGQGTRLTVV.

CDR3 sequence reads: CATGEVSGNTIYF. The CDR3 DNA reads as TGTGCGACAGGGGAAGTTTCTGGAAACACCATATATTTT. The chain is built from TRBV19 and TRBJ1-3, with 8 bases aligning to TRBD1. There are 13 residues in the CDR3. Germline V gene sequence: CDR1 LNHDA, CDR2 SQIVND (reference sequence).

The V and J genes are TRBV19 and TRBJ2-3, with TRBD2 matching over 7 bases. This CDR3 region has 15 residues. CDR1 LNHDA and CDR2 SQIVND come from the germline V gene (reference sequence). J gave up 1 base and V 3 bases, and 4 bases lay outside the gene matches. The CDR3, as DNA: TGTGCCAGTAGTATCTGGGCGGGGGGCACAGATACGCAGTATTTT. Translated, it gives CASSIWAGGTDTQYF.

This sequence joins TRBV2 and TRBJ1-2; 9 bases agree with TRBD1. V lost 6 bases, J lost 4 bases, and 6 bases stayed unmatched. The germline V gene encodes CDR1 SNHLY and CDR2 FYNNEI. This CDR3 is built from 14 residues. CDR3 amino acids: CASRPTGGIYGYTF. The CDR3 DNA reads TGTGCCAGCAGACCTACAGGGGGCATCTATGGCTACACCTTC.

J is TRBJ2-7 and V is TRBV6-6, with a tentative D call TRBD1 (6 bases). Germline V gene data show CDR1 as MNHNY and CDR2 as SVGAGI (reference sequence). The V and J ends lost 7 bases and 2 bases respectively, with 9 bases between them. The length of the CDR3 is 12 residues. CDR3 coding DNA: TGTGCCAGCAAGGGGGAGCCCTACGAGCAGTACTTC. Protein: CASKGEPYEQYF.

The chain links TRBV7-9 to TRBJ1-3; perhaps TRBD1 as D (6 bases). Germline V lookup: CDR1 SEHNR, CDR2 FQNEAQ (reference sequence). Trimming removed 2 bases from V and 7 bases from J, with 9 bases in between. The CDR3 extends over 13 amino acids. The CDR3 coding sequence is TGTGCCAGCAGCTTATTTGGGGGCAACACCATATATTTT. Translated, it gives CASSLFGGNTIYF.

This clone was recorded once. V and J are TRBV3-1 (or the pseudogene TRBV3-2) and TRBJ2-7; D may be TRBD1 (6 bases). Trimming shortened V by 1 base and J by 7 bases, and 11 bases separated the two germline ends. Germline CDR1 is LGHDT and CDR2 is YNNKEL (reference sequence). This CDR3 spans 13 amino acids. CDR3 residues: CASSQAVRGEQYF. As DNA, the CDR3 is TGTGCCAGCAGCCAAGCTGTGAGGGGGGAGCAGTACTTC.

The chain links TRBV3-1 (or the pseudogene TRBV3-2) to TRBJ1-4, with D hard to call. This CDR3 has 15 amino acids. Trimming removed 4 bases at V and 4 bases at J, with 13 bases between. Germline V gene lookup returns CDR1 LGHDT and CDR2 YNNKEL (reference sequence). For the CDR3, the DNA is TGTGCCAGCAGCCCGCTCGGAGACTTTAATGAAAAACTGTTTTTT. Its translation is CASSPLGDFNEKLFF.

This chain links TRBV6-1 with TRBJ1-1; D might be TRBD1 (6 bases). Germline CDR1 is MNHNS and CDR2 is SASEGT. The V end was cut by 6 bases, the J end by 1 base, with 12 bases between. CDR3 size: 14 residues. Here the CDR3 DNA reads TGTGCCAGCAGCTCCGGGACACCGAACACTGAAGCTTTCTTT. It yields the protein CASSSGTPNTEAFF.

The rearrangement joins TRBV29-1 to TRBJ2-7; 7 nucleotides align to TRBD1. V lost 6 bases and J lost 0; bases outside the gene matches: 5. Germline values: CDR1 SQVTM, CDR2 ANQGSEA. There are 13 residues in the CDR3. The CDR3 DNA sequence: TGCAGCGTGCCCGGGACAGACTCCTACGAGCAGTACTTC. Amino acid sequence: CSVPGTDSYEQYF.

J is TRBJ2-1 and V is TRBV2, with D perhaps TRBD1 (7 bases). V was shortened by 6 bases and J by 0 bases, with 12 bases between the two germline ends. Germline V gene lookup returns CDR1 SNHLY and CDR2 FYNNEI. The CDR3 is made up of 15 amino acids. This chain's CDR3 is CASRNQGGSYNEQFF. As DNA, the CDR3 is TGTGCCAGCAGGAACCAGGGGGGCTCCTACAATGAGCAGTTCTTC.

J is TRBJ1-2 and V is TRBV16; 8 nucleotides line up with TRBD1. The CDR3 has 16 amino acids. V trimming: 0 bases; J trimming: 5 bases; junction bases outside the gene matches: 8. Germline lookup yields CDR1 KGHSY and CDR2 FQNENV. The CDR3 nucleotides read TGTGCCAGCAGCCAATCGGGACAGGTTGCGCGGTATGGCTACACCTTC. Its translation: CASSQSGQVARYGYTF.